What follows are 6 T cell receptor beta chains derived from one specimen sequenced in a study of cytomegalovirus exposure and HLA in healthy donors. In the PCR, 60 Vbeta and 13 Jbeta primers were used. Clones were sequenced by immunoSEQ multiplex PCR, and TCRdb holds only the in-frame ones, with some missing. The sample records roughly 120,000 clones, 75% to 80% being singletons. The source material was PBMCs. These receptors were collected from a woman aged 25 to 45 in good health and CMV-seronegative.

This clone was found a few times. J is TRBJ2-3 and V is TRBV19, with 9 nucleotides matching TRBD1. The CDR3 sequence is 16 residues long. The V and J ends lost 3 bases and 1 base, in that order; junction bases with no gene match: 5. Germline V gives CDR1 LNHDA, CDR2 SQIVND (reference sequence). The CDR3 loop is CASSIGQGRGTDTQYF. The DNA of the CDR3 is TGTGCCAGTAGTATCGGACAGGGGAGGGGCACAGATACGCAGTATTTT.

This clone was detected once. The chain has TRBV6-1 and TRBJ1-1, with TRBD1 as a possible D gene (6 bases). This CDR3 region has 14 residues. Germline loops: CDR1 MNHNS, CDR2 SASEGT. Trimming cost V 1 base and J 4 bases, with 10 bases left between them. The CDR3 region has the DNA TGTGCCAGCAGTGAAGGGGGGGGCGGCACTGAAGCTTTCTTT. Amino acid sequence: CASSEGGGGTEAFF.

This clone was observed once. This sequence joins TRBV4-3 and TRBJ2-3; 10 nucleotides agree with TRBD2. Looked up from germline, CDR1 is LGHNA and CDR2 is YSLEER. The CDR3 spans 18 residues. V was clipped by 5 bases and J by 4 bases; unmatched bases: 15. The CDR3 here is CASSYFSGTSEIPDTQYF. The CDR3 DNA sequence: TGCGCCAGCAGCTATTTTTCCGGGACTAGCGAGATTCCAGATACGCAGTATTTT.

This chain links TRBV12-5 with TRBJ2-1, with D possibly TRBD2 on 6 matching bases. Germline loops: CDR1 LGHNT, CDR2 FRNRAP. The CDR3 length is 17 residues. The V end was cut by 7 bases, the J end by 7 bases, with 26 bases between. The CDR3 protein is CASAWQGWRGEYNEQFF. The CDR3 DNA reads TGTGCTAGTGCCTGGCAAGGGTGGCGGGGAGAATATAATGAGCAGTTCTTC.

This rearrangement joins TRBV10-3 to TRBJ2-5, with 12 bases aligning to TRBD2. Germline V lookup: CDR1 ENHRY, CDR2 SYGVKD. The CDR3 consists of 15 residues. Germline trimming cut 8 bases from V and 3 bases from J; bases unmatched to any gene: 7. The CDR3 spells CAIADPSGREETQYF. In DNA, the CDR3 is TGTGCCATCGCCGACCCTAGCGGGAGGGAAGAGACCCAGTACTTC.

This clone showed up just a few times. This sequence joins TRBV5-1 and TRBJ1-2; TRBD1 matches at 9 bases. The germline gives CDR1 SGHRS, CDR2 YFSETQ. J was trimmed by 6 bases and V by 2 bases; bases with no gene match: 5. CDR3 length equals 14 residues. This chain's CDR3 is CASSFGGQGNGYTF. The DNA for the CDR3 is TGCGCCAGCAGCTTTGGGGGACAGGGAAATGGCTACACCTTC.